The rows below give T cell receptor beta chains drawn from one sample of a study of blood T cell repertoires in COVID-19. Clones were read by immunoSEQ multiplex PCR, and TCRdb kept only the in-frame ones, dropping some. The sample consists of tens of thousands of clones, 83% of them appearing once. Sequenced material: peripheral blood. The receptors stem from a woman older than 75 with active or convalescent COVID-19. CDR3s include the opening cysteine and the closing phenylalanine or tryptophan. The D gene is left open where the match is weak. Only some rows state a clone size, as once, few, many or a class for expanded clones.

j_call | clone_size | v_call | d_call | cdr3_nt | cdr3_aa
TRBJ2-1 | - | TRBV6-5 | - | TGTGCCAGCAGTTACTTACAGGGCACCAATGAGCAGTTCTTC | CASSYLQGTNEQFF
TRBJ2-7 | - | TRBV9 | TRBD2 | TGTGCCAGCAGCCCCAGTCCTTGGAGCGGGAGCTCCTACGAGCAGTACTTC | CASSPSPWSGSSYEQYF
TRBJ2-2 | - | TRBV9 | TRBD2 | TGTGCCAGCAGCCCACAGGCGGGAGGGAACACCGGGGAGCTGTTTTTT | CASSPQAGGNTGELFF
TRBJ1-5 | - | TRBV28 | TRBD1 | TGTGCCAGCAGAGGTCCCGGGACAGGTAATCAGCCCCAGCATTTT | CASRGPGTGNQPQHF
TRBJ2-7 | - | TRBV6-5 | TRBD2 | TGTGCCAGCAACCAGGGAGGGACTAGCTACGAGCAGTACTTC | CASNQGGTSYEQYF
TRBJ1-1 | - | TRBV12-5 | - | TGTGCTAGTGGCAAAGACCCGGGGAGCTTGAACACTGAAGCTTTCTTT | CASGKDPGSLNTEAFF
TRBJ2-7 | - | TRBV18 | TRBD1 | TGTGCCAGCTCACCTCTCACAGGGGGGACCTACGAGCAGTACTTC | CASSPLTGGTYEQYF
TRBJ2-7 | - | TRBV28 | TRBD2 | TGTGCCAGCAGGCCTAGCGGAGAGTACGAGCAGTACTTC | CASRPSGEYEQYF
TRBJ2-3 | - | TRBV28 | - | TGTGCCAGCAGCGAAGCGGGCCGCACAGATACGCAGTATTTT | CASSEAGRTDTQYF
TRBJ2-7 | - | TRBV28 | TRBD2 | TGTGCCAGCAGTTCGTTCGGGTCTAGCGGGAGAATCTACGAGCAGTACTTC | CASSSFGSSGRIYEQYF
TRBJ2-3 | few | TRBV19 | - | TGTGCCAGTAGTATCTTCGGGAGACACACAGATACGCAGTATTTT | CASSIFGRHTDTQYF
TRBJ2-3 | once | TRBV3-1/TRBV3-2 | - | TGTGCCAGCAGCCAAGACCCGACTACTGTCACAGATACGCAGTATTTT | CASSQDPTTVTDTQYF
TRBJ1-1 | - | TRBV5-1 | - | TGCGCCAGCAGCCTATCACCGTTGCGGGGAGTGAACACTGAAGCTTTCTTT | CASSLSPLRGVNTEAFF
TRBJ2-2 | - | TRBV3-1/TRBV3-2 | - | TGTGCCAGCAGCTCTAGCCCATACGCGGGTACCGGGGAGCTGTTTTTT | CASSSSPYAGTGELFF
TRBJ2-3 | - | TRBV5-1 | - | TGCGCCAGCAGCTTGGCACGAGCAAGAGCGGGAGATACGCAGTATTTT | CASSLARARAGDTQYF
TRBJ2-1 | - | TRBV19 | - | TGTGCCAGTAGTATGACCCAGCCAGGGCTTTGGAATGAGCAGTTCTTC | CASSMTQPGLWNEQFF
TRBJ2-1 | - | TRBV24-1 | TRBD1 | TGTGCCACCAGTGATATGGGGGGATCAGGACAGGGCGCGTATGAGCAGTTCTTC | CATSDMGGSGQGAYEQFF
TRBJ2-5 | - | TRBV5-5 | TRBD2 | TGTGCCAGCAGCTTGCGCGGTCTGGCGGGAGGGGGCCAAGAGACCCAGTACTTC | CASSLRGLAGGGQETQYF
TRBJ2-4 | - | TRBV2 | TRBD2 | TGTGCCAGCAGTGAATCTAGCGGGAAGAACATTCAGTACTTC | CASSESSGKNIQYF
TRBJ1-1 | - | TRBV2 | - | TGTGCCAGCAGTCGCACGGGACAATCGAACACTGAAGCTTTCTTT | CASSRTGQSNTEAFF
TRBJ2-6 | - | TRBV10-3 | TRBD1 | TGTGCCATCAGTGACCGGGACAGGGCACCTTCTGGGGCCAACGTCCTGACTTTC | CAISDRDRAPSGANVLTF
TRBJ2-2 | - | TRBV21-1 | - | TGTGCCAGCAGCAAAGGGCAGAACACCGGGGAGCTGTTTTTT | CASSKGQNTGELFF
TRBJ2-5 | - | TRBV3-1/TRBV3-2 | TRBD1 | TGTGCCAGCAGCAGCAGCCGGGACAGGGTTCGAGAGACCCAGTACTTC | CASSSSRDRVRETQYF
TRBJ2-5 | few | TRBV27 | TRBD2 | TGTGCCAGCAGTTCGGGACTAGCGGGGACGGAGACCCAGTACTTC | CASSSGLAGTETQYF
TRBJ1-3 | - | TRBV28 | TRBD1 | TGTGCCAGCAGTTCCGGGACAGGGCGCTCTGGAAACACCATATATTTT | CASSSGTGRSGNTIYF
TRBJ2-2 | few | TRBV19 | TRBD1 | TGTGCCACAGGGGGCGGGACAGGGGGCCGCGGGGAGCTGTTTTTT | CATGGGTGGRGELFF
TRBJ2-5 | - | TRBV28 | TRBD1 | TGTGCCAGCAGTTTGGTAGGGACAGATACAAACCAAGAGACCCAGTACTTC | CASSLVGTDTNQETQYF
TRBJ2-2 | medium-sized | TRBV9 | - | TGTGCCAGCAGCGTAGGCAATAGCGCGAACACCGGGGAGCTGTTTTTT | CASSVGNSANTGELFF
TRBJ2-7 | - | TRBV7-2 | - | TGTGCCAGCAGCTTAGGGACTACCTCCTACGAGCAGTACTTC | CASSLGTTSYEQYF
TRBJ1-5 | once | TRBV6-5 | TRBD1 | TGTGCCAGCAGGGCAGACAGGGGGCCTCAGCCCCAGCATTTT | CASRADRGPQPQHF
TRBJ1-2 | - | TRBV19 | TRBD1 | TGTGCCAGTCGTACCGGGACAGGGGGCTCTCGGGGCTACACCTTC | CASRTGTGGSRGYTF
TRBJ2-7 | - | TRBV2 | - | TGTGCCAGCACTCGGGACACAACCTACGAGCAGTACTTC | CASTRDTTYEQYF
TRBJ1-1 | - | TRBV24-1 | TRBD1 | TGTGCCACCAGTCCCGGGACAGGGGAACGCACTGAAGCTTTCTTT | CATSPGTGERTEAFF
TRBJ2-5 | - | TRBV28 | - | TGTGCCAGCAGCTCGCTAGCGATTCGGGAGACCCAGTACTTC | CASSSLAIRETQYF
TRBJ1-2 | few | TRBV19 | TRBD1 | TGTGCCAGTAGTACCACAGGGGGCGCAGGCTATGGCTACACCTTC | CASSTTGGAGYGYTF
TRBJ2-3 | - | TRBV28 | TRBD2 | TGTGCCAGCAGTTCGTTATGGCTAAGAGCGGGAGGGACAGATACGCAGTATTTT | CASSSLWLRAGGTDTQYF
TRBJ1-2 | - | TRBV4-3 | TRBD1 | TGCGCCAGCAGCCAAGGGGTAGGGACAGCTAACTATGGCTACACCTTC | CASSQGVGTANYGYTF
TRBJ2-3 | - | TRBV28 | TRBD2 | TGTGCCAGCAGTTTGAGCGGGCTAGCGGGAGGGGATACGCAGTATTTT | CASSLSGLAGGDTQYF
TRBJ1-1 | - | TRBV7-9 | TRBD1 | TGTGCCAGCAGCTTAGGGACAGGGGTCACTGAAGCTTTCTTT | CASSLGTGVTEAFF
TRBJ1-6 | - | TRBV27 | - | TGTGCCAGCAGTTTTTTTCAGGATAATTCACCCCTCCACTTT | CASSFFQDNSPLHF
TRBJ1-3 | - | TRBV30 | - | TGTGCCTGGACTAGGATTGCAGCGGACACCATATATTTT | CAWTRIAADTIYF
TRBJ1-5 | - | TRBV28 | TRBD1 | TGTGCCAGCAGTCCGCCCAGTGACAGGGCGATCAATCAGCCCCAGCATTTT | CASSPPSDRAINQPQHF
TRBJ2-1 | - | TRBV5-1 | TRBD2 | TGCGCCAGCAGCTCCCTTGGGGTAGCGGGGGTCTACAATGAGCAGTTCTTC | CASSSLGVAGVYNEQFF
TRBJ1-6 | - | TRBV28 | TRBD1 | TGTGCCAGCAGTCCTGGGACAGGGGGCGCGTTTTCACCCCTCCACTTT | CASSPGTGGAFSPLHF
TRBJ2-3 | - | TRBV2 | TRBD2 | TGTGCCAGCAGTGCGTCGCGAGCGGGAGGCGTGGATACGCAGTATTTT | CASSASRAGGVDTQYF
TRBJ2-2 | - | TRBV18 | - | TGTGCCAGCTCACCAGCGCTCGTGAACACCGGGGAGCTGTTTTTT | CASSPALVNTGELFF
TRBJ1-3 | - | TRBV3-1/TRBV3-2 | - | TGTGCCAGCAGCCAAGAATCGGGAAACACCATATATTTT | CASSQESGNTIYF